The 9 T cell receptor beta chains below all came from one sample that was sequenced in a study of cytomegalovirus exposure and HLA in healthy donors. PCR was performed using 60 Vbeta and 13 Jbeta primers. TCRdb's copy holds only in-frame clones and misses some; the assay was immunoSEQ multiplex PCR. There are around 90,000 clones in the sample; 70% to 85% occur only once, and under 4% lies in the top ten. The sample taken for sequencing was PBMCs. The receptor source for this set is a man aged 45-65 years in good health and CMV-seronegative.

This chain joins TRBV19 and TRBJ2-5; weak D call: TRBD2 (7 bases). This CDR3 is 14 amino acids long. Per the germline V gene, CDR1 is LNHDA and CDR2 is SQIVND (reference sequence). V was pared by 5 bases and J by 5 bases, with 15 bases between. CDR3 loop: CASSLAAGAETQYF. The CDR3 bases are TGTGCCAGTAGTCTCGCGGCGGGGGCTGAGACCCAGTACTTC.

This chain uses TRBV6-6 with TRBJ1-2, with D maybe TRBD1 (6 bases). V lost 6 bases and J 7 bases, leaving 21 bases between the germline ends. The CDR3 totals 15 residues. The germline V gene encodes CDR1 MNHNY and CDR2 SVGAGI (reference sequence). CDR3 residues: CASSPNPTGHFGYTF. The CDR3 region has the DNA TGTGCCAGCAGCCCCAACCCGACAGGCCACTTTGGCTACACCTTC.

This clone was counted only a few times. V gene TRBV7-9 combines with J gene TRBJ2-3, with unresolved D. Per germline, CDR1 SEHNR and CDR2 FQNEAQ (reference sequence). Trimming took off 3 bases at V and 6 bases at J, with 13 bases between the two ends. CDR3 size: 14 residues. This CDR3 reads CASSFLTPRDTQYF. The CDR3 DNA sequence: TGTGCCAGCAGCTTCCTGACTCCTCGGGATACGCAGTATTTT.

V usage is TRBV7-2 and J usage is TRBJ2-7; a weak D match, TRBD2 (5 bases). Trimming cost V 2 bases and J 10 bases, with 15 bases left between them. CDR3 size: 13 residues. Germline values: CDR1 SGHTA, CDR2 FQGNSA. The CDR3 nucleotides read TGTGCCAGCAGCTTAAAAGGCATCAGCGGTCAGTACTTC. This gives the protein CASSLKGISGQYF.

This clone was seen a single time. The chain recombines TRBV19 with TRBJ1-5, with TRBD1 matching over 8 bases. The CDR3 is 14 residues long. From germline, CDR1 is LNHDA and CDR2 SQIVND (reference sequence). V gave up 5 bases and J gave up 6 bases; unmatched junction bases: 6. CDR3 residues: CASSGSGGLQPQHF. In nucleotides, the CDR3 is TGTGCCAGTAGTGGTTCAGGGGGCCTTCAGCCCCAGCATTTT.

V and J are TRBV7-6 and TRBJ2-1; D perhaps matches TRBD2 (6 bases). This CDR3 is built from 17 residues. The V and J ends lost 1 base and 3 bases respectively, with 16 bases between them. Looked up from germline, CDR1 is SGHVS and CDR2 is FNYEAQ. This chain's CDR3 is CASSLVVSGELYNEQFF. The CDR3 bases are TGTGCCAGCAGCTTAGTTGTGTCGGGGGAGCTCTACAATGAGCAGTTCTTC.

The CDR3, as DNA: TGTGCCAGCAGCTTGGGACACCTCTACGAGCAGTACTTC. This gives the protein CASSLGHLYEQYF. The V call is TRBV5-5, the J call TRBJ2-7; unclear D gene. This CDR3 comprises 13 residues. CDR1 is SGHKS and CDR2 is YYEKEE in the germline V gene (reference sequence). V was clipped by 0 bases and J by 3 bases, with 7 bases between them.

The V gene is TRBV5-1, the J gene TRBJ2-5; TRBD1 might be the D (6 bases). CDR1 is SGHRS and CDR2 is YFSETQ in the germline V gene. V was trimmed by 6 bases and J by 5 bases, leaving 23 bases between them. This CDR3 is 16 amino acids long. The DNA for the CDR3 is TGCGCCAGCAACCCTCTTGTCAGCCAGGGGTCGGAGACCCAGTACTTC. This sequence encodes CASNPLVSQGSETQYF.

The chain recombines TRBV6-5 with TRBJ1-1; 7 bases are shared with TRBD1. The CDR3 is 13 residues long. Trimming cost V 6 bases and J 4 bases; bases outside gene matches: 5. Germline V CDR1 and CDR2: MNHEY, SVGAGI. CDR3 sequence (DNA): TGTGCCAGCAGACAGGGGACGAGCACTGAAGCTTTCTTT. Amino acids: CASRQGTSTEAFF.